This T cell receptor (beta chain) was obtained from a study of shared clonotypes between healthy human individuals. Assay execution proceeded at the deep level. Assay used: immunoSEQ multiplex PCR; TCRdb lists only in-frame clones, some missing. The sample includes some 2,100,000 clones, approximately 94% of them seen just once. Findings of the study overall: Measured sharing among donors was expected to vary with sequencing depth.

Points on this clone: Its specificity is unknown.

In the naive CD8 group, cells lacked CD45RO and were positively selected for CCR7, so terminally differentiated effector memory CD45RA+ cells were left out. Adult donors, all healthy and HIV-negative, had no recent acute infections or vaccinations. The source material was naive CD8+ T cells from PBMCs. This clonotype was sampled from a man between 18 and 29 years old in good health. Some clones in this sample may be carry-over from other donors' samples.

The DNA for the CDR3 is TGTGCCATCAGAGCGGTTCTAGCCTCCCCGCAGTACTTC. Translating it yields CAIRAVLASPQYF. The chain employs TRBV10-3 and TRBJ2-7; tentative D call: TRBD2 (5 bases). The germline V and J ends were trimmed by 6 bases and 9 bases, with 18 bases remaining between them. The CDR3 has 13 amino acids. Germline assignment: CDR1 ENHRY and CDR2 SYGVKD.